This record concerns one T cell receptor beta chain sequence. Its recognized antigen is unknown. The input lacks base qualities; no much larger clone sits a single base away. Taken with the paper, the label for treatment or condition translates to: some 19 received Ad26.COV2.S at low or high dose, single or two shots; roughly five received placebo; per-sample allocation not given. Repertoires of vaccine and placebo recipients were sequenced from samples collected on day 63 after the first injection. Cohort 1b enrolled 25 to 30 adults aged 18-55 years at a single site in Boston, USA, between 29 July and 7 August 2020. Ad26.COV2.S consisted of a replication-incompetent adenovirus type 26 vector by which a prefusion-stabilized SARS-CoV-2 spike protein from the original Wuhan strain was expressed. From a lookup of the germline V gene, CDR1 and CDR2 are SQVTM and ANQGSEA. The CDR3 numbers 12 residues from cysteine through phenylalanine. Only the CDR3 region is kept as DNA, spanning 36 bases read in frame from base 1. Trimming takes 4 bases off V and 9 bases off J; junction bases not matched to a gene: 3.

The data originate from a study of Ad26.COV2.S vaccination and SARS-CoV-2 variants (dated by TCRdb to the early 2020s). The study in broad terms: Donors in the vaccine arm were drawn from COV1001, a multicentre, randomized, double-blind, placebo-controlled phase I-IIa trial testing Ad26.COV2.S in healthy adults. Dosing of Ad26.COV2.S was intramuscular, at either 5x10^10 or 1x10^11 viral particles, delivered as one shot or as two shots spaced 56 days apart. TCRbeta repertoire sequencing was used to assess the specificity and breadth of SARS-CoV-2-reactive T cell receptors after Ad26.COV2.S vaccination. The TCR-sequenced set comprised around 30 samples: 19 Ad26.COV2.S vaccine recipients, 5 placebo recipients and 8 SARS-CoV-2 convalescent individuals. Trial participants were randomized into five groups of five, in which low-dose or high-dose Ad26.COV2.S was given once or twice, or placebo was given on both occasions. Blinding of investigators to trial group allocation was maintained during experiments and outcome assessment. What the work shows at the level of the full study, not this receptor alone: Compared with placebo recipients, Ad26.COV2.S recipients showed higher spike-specific TCR breadth (P = 0.0014). Non-spike TCR breadth was comparable between vaccine and placebo recipients, consistent with the vaccine containing only spike. Comparing responses between vaccine doses or regimens was not something the study was powered to do. After vaccination, substantial breadth of spike-specific CD8+ and CD4+ T cell responses was reported. The authors noted that the TCR breadth and depth analyses may have underestimated total T cell responses.

The immunoSEQ Assay was used to sequence TCRbeta CDR3 regions. After extraction, genomic DNA underwent amplification by bias-controlled multiplex PCR, followed by high-throughput sequencing. The original pipeline was this. To quantify the absolute abundance of every unique TCRbeta CDR3 region, sequences were collapsed and filtered. T cell fraction was estimated by normalization of TCRbeta template counts to usable DNA, with usable DNA being measured through amplification of reference genes present in all nucleated cells. Repertoire TCRs were annotated as SARS-CoV-2-specific when V gene, CDR3 amino acid sequence and J gene were exactly matched to a known reactive TCR set. The reference SARS-CoV-2 TCR set came from MIRA and was filtered for enrichment in COVID-19-positive ImmuneCODE repertoires, removing public or cross-reactive TCRs. Using the MIRA antigens, annotated TCRs were further analysed by specific ORF or by position within an ORF. Breadth was defined as annotated unique rearrangements over total unique productive rearrangements; depth was the summed frequency of those rearrangements. Two-sided Wilcoxon rank-sum tests were applied when comparing TCR breadth between groups. TCRdb took this table from immuneACCESS and kept in-frame rearrangements with V and J called. Such tables lack part of the clones; where checked against another copy, unresolved V genes explain under half of the gap, and the rest is unexplained. From that table come the V and J calls and clone size; the DNA was used to work out D and trimming. The table for this sample lists hundreds of thousands of clones; 75% to 95% of them were counted only once. Together, the top ten hold approximately 12% of the sample.

The chain uses TRBV29-1 and TRBJ2-1, and 10 junctional nucleotides match TRBD1. The sequence came from a person aged 18 to 65 who received the Ad26.COV2.S COVID-19 vaccine or a placebo. Here the sequenced sample was peripheral blood, taken in a trial of Ad26.COV2.S vaccine versus placebo. The DNA is as follows: TGCAGCGTTGGACAGGGGGCGGGTGAGCAGTTCTTC. Its translation is CSVGQGAGEQFF.